A single sample gave rise to the 13 T cell receptor beta chains below, sequenced in a study of T cells after yellow fever vaccination. TCRdb called the 5' RACE reads again in MiXCR, with one record for every CDR3 protein. The table has hundreds of thousands of distinct CDR3 sequences, around 13% seen once. This material consisted of CD4+ T cells sorted from PBMCs, taken 15 days after the yellow fever booster vaccination. All receptors come from a man younger than 30 who received the YFV17D yellow fever vaccine.

This clonotype was picked up a small number of times. This chain connects TRBV11-3 to TRBJ2-3, with TRBD1 matching 9 bases. With V trimmed by 1 base and J by 4 bases, 3 bases remained unmatched. Germline CDR1 is SGHNT and CDR2 is YENEEA. CDR3 length: 15 residues. DNA of the CDR3: TGTGCCAGCAGCTTAGGACAGGGGGTATCAGATACGCAGTATTTT. Translated, it gives CASSLGQGVSDTQYF.

This chain uses TRBV7-8 with TRBJ2-5; perhaps TRBD1 as D (5 bases). Between the trimmed V and J ends, which lost 7 bases and 1 base, there was a span of 10 bases. CDR3 length: 13 amino acids. Germline V CDR1 and CDR2: SGHVS, FQNEAQ. The CDR3 region is CASNQGTQETQYF. In DNA, the CDR3 is TGTGCCAGCAACCAGGGTACCCAAGAGACCCAGTACTTC.

In this sample, this clonotype turned up a few times. This rearrangement joins TRBV7-8 to TRBJ2-1, with a weak D call TRBD2 (7 bases). In germline, CDR1 is SGHVS, CDR2 FQNEAQ. Trimming pared 8 bases from V and 7 bases from J, leaving 21 bases between. The CDR3 contains 15 residues. The CDR3 loop is CASRRNEQGGNEQFF. The DNA for the CDR3 is TGTGCCAGCCGTCGAAACGAACAGGGAGGGAATGAGCAGTTCTTC.

The chain couples TRBV10-3 to TRBJ2-7, with D perhaps TRBD2 (5 bases). The length of the CDR3 is 12 residues. V lost 6 bases, J lost 4 bases, and 10 bases lay in between. Germline CDR1 reads ENHRY; CDR2 reads SYGVKD. The CDR3 DNA reads TGTGCCATCAGCGGGGAAACTTACGAGCAGTACTTC. It translates to CAISGETYEQYF.

This clonotype was detected many times. This chain joins TRBV20-1 and TRBJ1-5; D possibly corresponds to TRBD1 (6 bases). The CDR3 runs to 13 residues. Per the germline V gene, CDR1 is DFQATT and CDR2 is SNEGSKA (reference sequence). The V gene lost 4 bases and the J gene lost 4 bases, with 11 bases spanning the gap. CDR3 nucleotides: TGCAGTGCTATTCGACAGGTTAATCAGCCCCAGCATTTT. Its translation: CSAIRQVNQPQHF.

The chain is built from TRBV18 and TRBJ1-5; D gene uncertain. Trimming stripped 2 bases from V and 7 bases from J, with 12 bases between. Germline CDR1 is KGHSH and CDR2 is LQKENI. The CDR3 runs 14 residues. CDR3: CASSPTGDWQPQHF. The CDR3, as DNA: TGTGCCAGCTCACCAACGGGCGACTGGCAGCCCCAGCATTTT.

This rearrangement joins TRBV5-6 to TRBJ2-3; D is possibly TRBD2 (6 bases). CDR1 is SGHDT, CDR2 YYEEEE, per germline. Between the trimmed V and J ends, which lost 5 bases and 5 bases, there was a span of 15 bases. The CDR3 is 14 residues long. This CDR3 is CASSRPPGEDTQYF. CDR3 nucleotides: TGTGCCAGCAGTCGACCGCCGGGGGAAGATACGCAGTATTTT.

This sequence joins TRBV18 and TRBJ1-5; D unclear. V was trimmed by 5 bases and J by 0 bases, leaving 11 bases between them. CDR3 length: 15 residues. CDR1 is KGHSH and CDR2 is LQKENI in the germline V gene. The CDR3 sequence: CASSGDPYSNQPQHF. The DNA for the CDR3 is TGTGCCAGCTCAGGAGATCCCTATAGCAATCAGCCCCAGCATTTT. Using reference TRBV18 and TRBJ1-5 for the parts outside the CDR3, the full variable domain is NAGVMQNPRHLVRRRGQEARLRCSPMKGHSHVYWYRQLPEEGLKFMVYLQKENIIDESGMPKERFSAEFPKEGPSILRIQQVVRGDSAAYFCASSGDPYSNQPQHFGDGTRLSIL.

This clonotype has only a few counts. This chain links TRBV9 with TRBJ2-3; D is possibly TRBD2 (6 bases). From germline, CDR1 is SGDLS and CDR2 YYNGEE. Trimming took 1 base from V and 5 from J, leaving 14 bases between them. CDR3 size: 15 residues. The CDR3 nucleotides are TGTGCCAGCAGCGTAATGGCGGGGCCCGGAGATACGCAGTATTTT. Amino acid sequence: CASSVMAGPGDTQYF. Full variable domain (remainder filled in from reference TRBV9 and TRBJ2-3): DSGVTQTPKHLITATGQRVTLRCSPRSGDLSVYWYQQSLDQGLQFLIQYYNGEERAKGNILERFSAQQFPDLHSELNLSSLELGDSALYFCASSVMAGPGDTQYFGPGTRLTVL.

This sequence joins TRBV19 and TRBJ2-2, with 8 bases lining up with TRBD1. V shed 6 bases, J shed 4 bases, and the junction held 10 bases outside the gene matches. Per germline, CDR1 LNHDA and CDR2 SQIVND (reference sequence). The CDR3 is 16 residues long. Here the CDR3 DNA reads TGTGCCAGTAGGAAAAGGACAGGGTTAACCACCGGGGAGCTGTTTTTT. It codes for CASRKRTGLTTGELFF.

This clonotype came up many times. The CDR3 reads CASSSGGGPYNEQFF. The CDR3 nucleotides read TGTGCCAGCAGCTCGGGGGGCGGCCCTTACAATGAGCAGTTCTTC. The rearrangement links TRBV11-3 to TRBJ2-1, with D perhaps matching TRBD2 (7 bases). The germline gives CDR1 SGHNT, CDR2 YENEEA. This CDR3 is 15 amino acids long. Trimming took off 4 bases at V and 4 bases at J, with 14 bases between the two ends.

This clonotype showed up just a few times. The chain recombines TRBV7-9 with TRBJ1-2; TRBD1 is a possible D gene (6 bases). V gave up 4 bases and J gave up 4 bases, with 16 bases separating them. This CDR3 has 15 amino acids. From germline, CDR1 is SEHNR and CDR2 FQNEAQ (reference sequence). The CDR3 DNA sequence: TGTGCCAGCAGCTCGCTCGGGGGGGGCGGCTATGGCTACACCTTC. Translated, it gives CASSSLGGGGYGYTF.

The genes are TRBV20-1 and TRBJ1-2, with TRBD1 matching 9 bases. CDR3 length equals 15 residues. With V trimmed by 5 bases and J by 2 bases, 9 bases remained unmatched. Germline CDR1 and CDR2: DFQATT and SNEGSKA (reference sequence). The CDR3 coding sequence is TGCAGTGCTCCCCCGGGACAGGGAAGAAACTATGGCTACACCTTC. It codes for CSAPPGQGRNYGYTF.